One and the same sample provided the 21 T cell receptor beta chains below, sequenced in a study of shared clonotypes between healthy human individuals. Produced via immunoSEQ multiplex PCR; TCRdb's table is partial and in-frame only. The sample holds more than 500,000 clones, 95% to 97% seen once. Sequencing was done on a sample of naive CD4+ T cells sorted from blood. Subset noted: CD45RA+ positively selected. The receptors originated from a young woman in good health.

The chain links TRBV27 to TRBJ2-2; the D gene is possibly TRBD2 (6 bases). The CDR3 length is 15 residues. Germline values: CDR1 MNHEY, CDR2 SMNVEV (reference sequence). Trimming took off 7 bases at V and 6 bases at J, with 18 bases between the two ends. This CDR3 is CASTPRLVKSGELFF. CDR3 DNA: TGTGCCAGCACTCCACGACTAGTAAAATCCGGGGAGCTGTTTTTT.

The V gene is TRBV30, the J gene TRBJ2-3, with TRBD2 matching 8 bases. V lost 1 base and J lost 3; bases outside the gene matches: 9. This CDR3 contains 16 residues. Germline V lookup: CDR1 GTSNPN, CDR2 SVGIG (reference sequence). The CDR3 DNA sequence: TGTGCCTGGAGTGCTGGCGGGAGGCAAAAAACAGATACGCAGTATTTT. Translated, it gives CAWSAGGRQKTDTQYF.

This clone was seen a single time. The rearrangement uses TRBV7-9 and TRBJ2-1, with D hard to call. This CDR3 region has 15 residues. V lost 4 bases and J lost 8, with 18 bases in between. CDR1 and CDR2 (germline): SEHNR, FQNEAQ (reference sequence). The CDR3 bases are TGTGCCAGCAGCTGGGGTCCTCTTAGAGGACATGAGCAGTTCTTC. Its translation is CASSWGPLRGHEQFF.

The chain is built from TRBV7-6 and TRBJ2-7; D is undetermined. Trimming took off 5 bases at V and 0 bases at J, with 8 bases between the two ends. Germline CDR1 reads SGHVS; CDR2 reads FNYEAQ. This CDR3 is built from 13 residues. The CDR3 loop is CASSRGNSYEQYF. The DNA of the CDR3 is TGTGCCAGCAGCCGTGGAAACTCCTACGAGCAGTACTTC.

The gene calls are TRBV5-1 and TRBJ1-5; D unresolved. Trimming pared 4 bases from V and 5 bases from J, leaving 13 bases between. The CDR3 spans 14 residues. CDR1 and CDR2 from the germline V gene are SGHRS and YFSETQ. The CDR3 region is CASSVGPGDQPQHF. In DNA form, the CDR3 reads TGCGCCAGCAGCGTTGGACCGGGTGATCAGCCCCAGCATTTT.

The V and J genes are TRBV18 and TRBJ2-1; D is unclear. This CDR3 has 15 residues. Trimming stripped 3 bases from V and 2 bases from J, with 11 bases between. Germline-derived CDR1 and CDR2 are KGHSH and LQKENI. CDR3 loop: CASSPSSYPYNEQFF. Written as DNA, the CDR3 is TGTGCCAGCTCACCCTCCTCCTACCCCTACAATGAGCAGTTCTTC.

The gene calls are TRBV5-1 and TRBJ2-7; 12 bases line up with TRBD2. Unmatched junction bases numbered 6, after V lost 6 bases and J lost 5 bases. The germline gives CDR1 SGHRS, CDR2 YFSETQ. This CDR3 has 14 amino acids. The CDR3, as DNA: TGCGCCAGCACACGGACTAGCGGGACCCACGAGCAGTACTTC. Translating gives CASTRTSGTHEQYF.

V gene TRBV9 combines with J gene TRBJ1-1, with a tentative D call TRBD1 (5 bases). This CDR3 is 13 amino acids long. CDR1 SGDLS and CDR2 YYNGEE come from the germline V gene. Trimming removed 0 bases from V and 6 bases from J, with 9 bases in between. As DNA, the CDR3 is TGTGCCAGCAGCGTAGGACGGGGCGCTGAAGCTTTCTTT. Protein product: CASSVGRGAEAFF.

This sequence joins TRBV4-2 and TRBJ2-7, with TRBD2 matching 14 bases. Germline V lookup: CDR1 LGHNA, CDR2 YNFKEQ. V lost 0 bases, J lost 3 bases, and 10 bases stayed unmatched. The CDR3 extends over 19 amino acids. The DNA of the CDR3 is TGTGCCAGCAGCCAAGAGGCGGGACTAGCGGGAGTCCTTATCTACGAGCAGTACTTC. Amino acids: CASSQEAGLAGVLIYEQYF.

A word on this clone: The sample has other DNA sequences that encode this CDR3 too. This rearrangement joins TRBV5-1 to TRBJ1-4; D unclear. Per the germline V gene, CDR1 is SGHRS and CDR2 is YFSETQ. This CDR3 has 13 residues. Trimming shortened V by 0 bases and J by 3 bases, and 3 bases separated the two germline ends. The CDR3 DNA is TGCGCCAGCAGCTTGGCATCTAATGAAAAACTGTTTTTT. Amino acid sequence: CASSLASNEKLFF.

The chain carries TRBV28 and TRBJ1-1; D gene unclear. The CDR3 is 10 amino acids. The germline V gene has CDR1 MDHEN and CDR2 SYDVKM. V was cut by 4 bases and J by 9 bases, with 6 bases left in between. CDR3 bases: TGTGCCAGCAGTTCCTCCCAAGCTTTCTTT. Its protein is CASSSSQAFF.

The gene calls are TRBV5-1 and TRBJ2-7, with D possibly being TRBD2 (6 bases). The CDR3 covers 14 residues. Trimming cost V 6 bases and J 4 bases, with 17 bases left between them. From germline, CDR1 is SGHRS and CDR2 YFSETQ. The CDR3 sequence: CASTPRAGRYEQYF. CDR3 nucleotides: TGCGCCAGCACCCCTCGGGCAGGGAGGTACGAGCAGTACTTC.

This chain links TRBV25-1 with TRBJ1-3; 8 bases line up with TRBD1. The CDR3 has 15 amino acids. Germline V lookup: CDR1 MGHDK, CDR2 SYGVNS. V lost 4 bases, J lost 1 base, and 3 bases stayed unmatched. DNA of the CDR3: TGTGCCAGCAGTGCCAGGGGGCTATCTGGAAACACCATATATTTT. Protein sequence: CASSARGLSGNTIYF. Full variable domain (missing parts from reference TRBV25-1 and TRBJ1-3): EADIYQTPRYLVIGTGKKITLECSQTMGHDKMYWYQQDPGMELHLIHYSYGVNSTEKGDLSSESTVSRIRTEHFPLTLESARPSHTSQYLCASSARGLSGNTIYFGEGSWLTVV.

This rearrangement joins TRBV27 to TRBJ1-5; unclear D gene. The CDR3 has 17 amino acids. Looked up from germline, CDR1 is MNHEY and CDR2 is SMNVEV (reference sequence). Between the trimmed V and J ends, which lost 5 bases and 0 bases, there was a span of 17 bases. In DNA form, the CDR3 reads TGTGCCAGCAGTACCCGGGGAGGAGGGTATAGCAATCAGCCCCAGCATTTT. Amino acid sequence: CASSTRGGGYSNQPQHF.

This clone was picked up one time. The CDR3: CASTMGATSYEQYF. CDR3 DNA sequence: TGCGCCAGCACTATGGGGGCCACCTCCTACGAGCAGTACTTC. The rearrangement uses TRBV5-1 and TRBJ2-7; perhaps TRBD1 as D (6 bases). The V gene lost 6 bases and the J gene lost 0 bases, with 13 bases spanning the gap. There are 14 residues in the CDR3. Germline V gives CDR1 SGHRS, CDR2 YFSETQ.

The chain carries TRBV19 and TRBJ1-5; D call uncertain. This CDR3 comprises 12 residues. Between the trimmed V and J ends, which lost 5 bases and 5 bases, there was a span of 7 bases. Germline values: CDR1 LNHDA, CDR2 SQIVND (reference sequence). DNA for the CDR3: TGTGCCAGTAGTGCGACCTATCAGCCCCAGCATTTT. Encoded protein: CASSATYQPQHF.

V usage is TRBV4-1 and J usage is TRBJ2-1; 7 bases map to TRBD2. Germline V gene data show CDR1 as MGHRA and CDR2 as YSYEKL. This CDR3 is built from 16 residues. The trim removed 1 base at V and 8 bases at J, leaving 11 bases unmatched. The CDR3 DNA is TGCGCCAGCAGCCAAGGACTAGCCGCATTTGAGGATGAGCAGTTCTTC. Amino acid sequence: CASSQGLAAFEDEQFF.

The genes are TRBV6-5 and TRBJ1-1; D unclear. The CDR3 runs to 16 residues. The ends were cut back, 0 bases at V and 0 bases at J, with 11 bases in the middle. CDR1 is MNHEY, CDR2 SVGAGI, per germline. CDR3 nucleotides: TGTGCCAGCAGTTACTCCTATGGTGGGATGAACACTGAAGCTTTCTTT. Protein: CASSYSYGGMNTEAFF.

The chain employs TRBV4-1 and TRBJ2-1; perhaps TRBD1 as D (7 bases). The CDR3 is 16 amino acids. Germline lookup yields CDR1 MGHRA and CDR2 YSYEKL. The germline V and J ends were trimmed by 0 bases and 2 bases, with 11 bases remaining between them. CDR3 residues: CASSQDPGGTYNEQFF. CDR3 DNA: TGCGCCAGCAGCCAAGACCCAGGGGGGACCTACAATGAGCAGTTCTTC.

This chain joins TRBV6-6 and TRBJ1-1, with D possibly matching TRBD1 (5 bases). The V gene lost 0 bases and the J gene lost 5 bases, with 10 bases spanning the gap. CDR3 length equals 14 residues. Germline CDR1 MNHNY, CDR2 SVGAGI (reference sequence). This CDR3 reads CASSYSKGVTEAFF. CDR3 DNA sequence: TGTGCCAGCAGTTACTCGAAAGGGGTAACTGAAGCTTTCTTT.

The V call is TRBV4-1, the J call TRBJ2-7, with TRBD1 matching 8 bases. The CDR3 contains 13 residues. The germline CDR1 and CDR2 sequences are MGHRA and YSYEKL. Trimming took 1 base from V and 12 from J; bases not matched to a gene: 8. CDR3 in DNA: TGCGCCAGCAGCCAAGCGGACAGGGACGATAGGTACTTC. Its translation is CASSQADRDDRYF.